The next 28 T cell receptor beta chains were all read from a single sample in a study of shared clonotypes between healthy human individuals. Method: immunoSEQ multiplex PCR; TCRdb's copy keeps in-frame clones and lacks some. The sample lists fewer than 500,000 clones; nearly 80% were seen once. The sample was PBMCs. These receptors all stem from a woman aged 40 to 55 in good health. Some clones in this sample may be carry-over from other donors' samples.

The rearrangement links TRBV18 to TRBJ2-4; no definite D call. Per germline, CDR1 KGHSH and CDR2 LQKENI. This CDR3 is built from 14 residues. The ends were cut back, 6 bases at V and 8 bases at J, with 17 bases in the middle. CDR3 region: CASSPRTGTDIQYF. The CDR3 DNA follows: TGTGCCAGCTCCCCTCGGACGGGTACAGACATTCAGTACTTC. Full variable domain (rest looked up from reference TRBV18 and TRBJ2-4): NAGVMQNPRHLVRRRGQEARLRCSPMKGHSHVYWYRQLPEEGLKFMVYLQKENIIDESGMPKERFSAEFPKEGPSILRIQQVVRGDSAAYFCASSPRTGTDIQYFGAGTRLSVL.

On this clone itself: No conserved phenylalanine or tryptophan ends this CDR3, so it is likely a read error. This chain uses TRBV7-6 with TRBJ1-2; D remains unclear. This CDR3 comprises 13 residues. CDR1 and CDR2 (germline): SGHVS, FNYEAQ. V lost 2 bases, J lost 8 bases, and 12 bases lay in between. The CDR3 loop is CASSLSQGGGYTL. CDR3 coding DNA: TGTGCCAGCAGCTTAAGCCAAGGCGGAGGCTACACCTTA.

This clone was seen only a few times. Other nucleotide sequences from this sample produce the same CDR3. The chain links TRBV7-9 to TRBJ1-3, with D possibly matching TRBD1 (5 bases). The V gene lost 1 base and the J gene lost 0 bases, with 7 bases spanning the gap. Germline CDR1 reads SEHNR; CDR2 reads FQNEAQ (reference sequence). The CDR3 is 15 amino acids. CDR3 DNA: TGTGCCAGCAGCTTAGGACAGAGCTCTGGAAACACCATATATTTT. It is translated as CASSLGQSSGNTIYF. Drawing the rest from reference TRBV7-9 and TRBJ1-3, the complete variable domain is DTGVSQNPRHKITKRGQNVTFRCDPISEHNRLYWYRQTLGQGPEFLTYFQNEAQLEKSRLLSDRFSAERPKGSFSTLEIQRTEQGDSAMYLCASSLGQSSGNTIYFGEGSWLTVV.

This chain joins TRBV28 and TRBJ1-1; D gene ambiguous. Germline V lookup: CDR1 MDHEN, CDR2 SYDVKM. The CDR3 contains 12 residues. Deletions cut 6 bases from V and 5 bases from J, with 10 bases between. In DNA form, the CDR3 reads TGTGCCAGCAGAGCCCCGTGGACTGAAGCTTTCTTT. It encodes CASRAPWTEAFF.

The chain recombines TRBV10-2 with TRBJ1-2, with D uncertain. Deletions cut 3 bases from V and 6 bases from J, with 8 bases between. The CDR3 sequence is 12 residues long. The germline V gene has CDR1 WSHSY and CDR2 SAAADI. In nucleotides, the CDR3 is TGCGCCAGCAGTGAATTCGGGGATGGCTACACCTTC. The encoded protein is CASSEFGDGYTF.

V is TRBV2 and J is TRBJ2-1; possibly TRBD2 for D (7 bases). Trimming took off 6 bases at V and 10 bases at J, with 19 bases between the two ends. This CDR3 has 14 residues. The germline CDR1 and CDR2 sequences are SNHLY and FYNNEI. Here the CDR3 DNA reads TGTGCCAGCAGAGAGCCACTAGCGCAGGGGGAGCAGTTCTTC. Translation gives CASREPLAQGEQFF.

The chain is built from TRBV4-3 and TRBJ2-1, with D unresolved. Germline assignment: CDR1 LGHNA and CDR2 YSLEER. Trimming shortened V by 4 bases and J by 6 bases, and 13 bases separated the two germline ends. The CDR3 contains 14 residues. As DNA, the CDR3 is TGCGCCAGCAGCCTACAGTCCGCGAGCAATGAGCAGTTCTTC. The encoded protein is CASSLQSASNEQFF.

The V call is TRBV5-1, the J call TRBJ2-1; no reliable D call. Germline V gene data show CDR1 as SGHRS and CDR2 as YFSETQ. There are 15 residues in the CDR3. V was shortened by 6 bases and J by 0 bases, with 13 bases between the two germline ends. The CDR3 nucleotides read TGCGCCAGCAAAGAGGAGATGGGCTCCTACAATGAGCAGTTCTTC. Its translation: CASKEEMGSYNEQFF.

The V call is TRBV7-9, the J call TRBJ2-4; 9 nucleotides line up with TRBD2. Per germline, CDR1 SEHNR and CDR2 FQNEAQ (reference sequence). The CDR3 consists of 19 residues. The V gene end was trimmed by 0 bases and the J gene end by 0 bases; junction bases not matched to a gene: 9. Here the CDR3 reads CASSLAVAGEALAKNIQYF. CDR3 nucleotide sequence: TGTGCCAGCAGCTTAGCGGTAGCGGGGGAAGCTCTAGCCAAAAACATTCAGTACTTC.

About this clone: Germline is not matched at one junction end, which may reflect a read error. CDR3 loop: CASSLNTNEKLFF. CDR3 DNA: TGTGCTAGCAGCTTAAACACTAATGAAAAACTGTTTTTT. This rearrangement joins TRBV7-7 to TRBJ1-4; D call uncertain. Germline V gene data show CDR1 as SSHAT and CDR2 as FNYEAQ (reference sequence). The CDR3 extends over 13 amino acids.

About this clone: A far larger clone is just one base off, so this is likely a read error. The same CDR3 can be traced to other DNA sequences in this sample. The chain couples TRBV18 to TRBJ1-3, with no clear D. Germline V gives CDR1 KGHSH, CDR2 LQKENI. The V end lost 3 bases, the J end lost 0 bases, and 12 bases lay between the germline ends. This CDR3 contains 16 residues. CDR3 sequence reads: CASSPPGRFSGNTIYF. CDR3 sequence (DNA): TGTGCCAGCTCACCGCCGGGCCGATTCTCTGGAAACACCATATATTTT.

The CDR3 spells CATDTVSLPTHEQYF. The CDR3 DNA follows: TGTGCCACCGACACAGTATCACTTCCGACGCACGAGCAGTACTTC. The rearrangement joins TRBV28 to TRBJ2-7; no clear D. Trimming pared 10 bases from V and 5 bases from J, leaving 24 bases between. CDR3 length equals 15 residues. CDR1 and CDR2 from the germline V gene are MDHEN and SYDVKM.

The chain joins TRBV9 to TRBJ1-3; D remains ambiguous. The V gene's germline CDR1 is SGDLS and CDR2 YYNGEE. The ends were cut back, 0 bases at V and 0 bases at J, with 10 bases in the middle. This CDR3 is 16 amino acids long. The CDR3 is CASSVAGLSSGNTIYF. In DNA form, the CDR3 reads TGTGCCAGCAGCGTAGCTGGACTGAGCTCTGGAAACACCATATATTTT.

The chain couples TRBV7-9 to TRBJ2-1, with D perhaps given as TRBD1 or TRBD2 (5 bases each). The CDR3 loop spans 17 amino acids. Per germline, CDR1 SEHNR and CDR2 FQNEAQ (reference sequence). The V end lost 4 bases, the J end lost 7 bases, and 23 bases lay between the germline ends. CDR3 nucleotides: TGTGCCAGCAGCTCAATCTTCCGGGACCGACGGGTTAATGAGCAGTTCTTC. Its protein is CASSSIFRDRRVNEQFF.

The chain joins TRBV4-3 to TRBJ2-2; D might be TRBD1 (5 bases). V was shortened by 4 bases and J by 0 bases, with 15 bases between the two germline ends. Germline V gene sequence: CDR1 LGHNA, CDR2 YSLEER. This CDR3 is built from 17 residues. The CDR3 sequence is CASSPAGSDPNTGELFF. CDR3 bases: TGCGCCAGCAGCCCAGCAGGGTCGGATCCGAACACCGGGGAGCTGTTTTTT.

This chain joins TRBV5-1 and TRBJ2-7; perhaps TRBD1 as D (6 bases). This CDR3 is built from 15 residues. Germline loops: CDR1 SGHRS, CDR2 YFSETQ. Trimming stripped 0 bases from V and 5 bases from J, with 15 bases between. CDR3 in amino acids: CASSLAGTRMNEQYF. In nucleotides, the CDR3 is TGCGCCAGCAGCTTGGCCGGGACAAGGATGAACGAGCAGTACTTC.

This chain connects TRBV29-1 to TRBJ2-3; no definite D call. Germline assignment: CDR1 SQVTM and CDR2 ANQGSEA. Deletions cut 3 bases from V and 0 bases from J, with 7 bases between. CDR3 size: 13 residues. DNA for the CDR3: TGCAGCGTTGACGGCCTAAGCACAGATACGCAGTATTTT. Translated: CSVDGLSTDTQYF.

This clone appeared many times. V and J are TRBV27 and TRBJ1-2; 10 bases match TRBD1. The CDR3 spans 17 residues. Unmatched junction bases numbered 13, after V lost 5 bases and J lost 4 bases. Germline assignment: CDR1 MNHEY and CDR2 SMNVEV (reference sequence). DNA for the CDR3: TGTGCCAGCAGTAGACAGGGGGCGATTCTACAGGGCTATGGCTACACCTTC. This gives the protein CASSRQGAILQGYGYTF.

Points on this clone: The same CDR3 can be traced to other DNA sequences in this sample. This rearrangement joins TRBV7-3 to TRBJ2-2; no definite D call. Germline lookup yields CDR1 SGHTA and CDR2 FQGTGA. CDR3 length equals 13 residues. Deletions cut 5 bases from V and 2 bases from J, with 6 bases between. CDR3 nucleotides: TGTGCCAGCAGCCCGAGTAACACCGGGGAGCTGTTTTTT. This encodes CASSPSNTGELFF.

The V and J genes are TRBV27 and TRBJ2-1, with D uncertain. This CDR3 spans 11 amino acids. Germline V gene data show CDR1 as MNHEY and CDR2 as SMNVEV (reference sequence). Trimming removed 6 bases at V and 5 bases at J, with 5 bases between. The CDR3 sequence is CASSYNNEQFF. DNA of the CDR3: TGTGCCAGCAGCTACAACAATGAGCAGTTCTTC.

The gene calls are TRBV28 and TRBJ2-1; D is possibly TRBD2 (5 bases). The germline V gene encodes CDR1 MDHEN and CDR2 SYDVKM. Trimming cost V 5 bases and J 9 bases, with 23 bases left between them. The CDR3 is made up of 16 amino acids. DNA of the CDR3: TGTGCCAGCAGTCTCCCGGACCAGCGGTCCCACAGTGAGCAGTTCTTC. It encodes CASSLPDQRSHSEQFF.

This clone was observed many times. This chain connects TRBV20-1 to TRBJ2-2; D is ambiguous. Per germline, CDR1 DFQATT and CDR2 SNEGSKA (reference sequence). With 6 bases removed from V and 4 bases from J, the gap between germline ends came to 6 bases. The CDR3 runs 11 residues. The CDR3 region has the DNA TGCAGTGCCTTTACCACCGGGGAGCTGTTTTTT. Translated: CSAFTTGELFF.

This chain joins TRBV23-1 and TRBJ2-7; 10 bases map to TRBD1. TRBV23-1 is an ORF for which the function is uncertain. The CDR3 runs to 17 residues. The junction had 12 bases not matched to a gene; V was cut back by 2 bases and J by 5 bases. The CDR3 DNA reads as TGCGCCAGCAGTCAACCTGCGACAGGGGGCTGTGCCCACGAGCAGTACTTC. The encoded protein is CASSQPATGGCAHEQYF.

This chain uses TRBV29-1 with TRBJ2-7; D is uncertain. The CDR3 sequence is 12 residues long. Germline CDR1 is SQVTM and CDR2 is ANQGSEA. V was clipped by 6 bases and J by 6 bases, with 15 bases between them. The CDR3 here is CSVQTPQAEQYF. CDR3 DNA sequence: TGCAGCGTCCAAACCCCCCAGGCCGAGCAGTACTTC.

CDR3 nucleotide sequence: TGTGCCAGCAGCGCGCCCGGGACTAGCTTGACAGATACGCAGTATTTT. Residues: CASSAPGTSLTDTQYF. The rearrangement uses TRBV9 and TRBJ2-3; TRBD2 matches 9 bases. V gave up 3 bases and J gave up 3 bases; unmatched junction bases: 8. CDR1 and CDR2 from the germline V gene are SGDLS and YYNGEE. The CDR3 extends over 16 amino acids.

CDR3 sequence: CASSFRTGGVYNEQFF. In nucleotides, the CDR3 is TGTGCCAGCAGCTTCCGGACAGGGGGCGTCTACAATGAGCAGTTCTTC. The chain links TRBV5-4 to TRBJ2-1; 11 nucleotides align to TRBD1. This CDR3 region has 16 residues. Germline CDR1 is SGHNT and CDR2 is YYREEE (reference sequence). J was trimmed by 3 bases and V by 2 bases; bases with no gene match: 4.

CDR3 region: CASKPERINEKLFF. As DNA, the CDR3 is TGCGCCAGCAAGCCCGAACGGATTAATGAAAAACTGTTTTTT. The chain employs TRBV5-1 and TRBJ1-4; D is uncertain. Germline CDR1 and CDR2: SGHRS and YFSETQ. The CDR3 spans 14 residues. Trimming pared 6 bases from V and 4 bases from J, leaving 13 bases between.

The V and J genes are TRBV7-9 and TRBJ2-3, with 10 positions matching TRBD1. Germline V gene data show CDR1 as SEHNR and CDR2 as FQNEAQ (reference sequence). The CDR3 extends over 15 amino acids. Trimming cost V 3 bases and J 7 bases; bases outside gene matches: 7. DNA of the CDR3: TGTGCCAGCAGCTTCCGGGACAGGGGATTCAATACGCAGTATTTT. This encodes CASSFRDRGFNTQYF.